In this sample, the clone carrying this T cell receptor beta chain turned up a few times. What it binds is unknown. Use of 60 Vbeta and 13 Jbeta primers characterized the PCR. Original analysis: There were some 87 million unique TCR beta chains by a later count, and about 12 million of them were shared. Here immunoSEQ multiplex PCR was the method, and the copy in TCRdb shows in-frame clones only, minus some. The V and J calls and clone size are taken from that table; D and trimming were inferred from the DNA. The sample carries 85,000 to 120,000 clones, approximately 79% recorded once. The V gene's germline CDR1 is LNHDA and CDR2 SQIVND (reference sequence). The CDR3 is 14 amino acids. The ends were cut back, 1 base at V and 6 bases at J, with 10 bases in the middle. The entry originates in a study of cytomegalovirus exposure and HLA in healthy donors. Study summary: Unique TCRs from HLA-typed donors, about 85 million of them, were held in an early data release. Findings and caveats of the study: What a later analysis reportedly showed was that an Asian-associated ancestry cluster had fewer N-insertions than the approximately 700-donor mean.

The chain links TRBV19 to TRBJ1-5; D unresolved. The TCR sequence derives from a man aged 55 to 70 in good health and CMV-seronegative. What was sequenced was PBMCs. CDR3 nucleotides: TGTGCCAGTAGTATAGGAGGGAAGGGTCAGCCCCAGCATTTT. It yields the protein CASSIGGKGQPQHF.